This T cell receptor beta chain was profiled in a study of OX40 agonist ivuxolimab in advanced cancers. Produced via immunoSEQ multiplex PCR; TCRdb's table is partial and in-frame only. The sample includes 75,000 to 100,000 clones, 90% to 95% of them seen just once. The CDR3 is 12 amino acids. From germline, CDR1 is SGHDT and CDR2 YYEEEE. V was shortened by 2 bases and J by 12 bases, with 14 bases between the two germline ends. The V and J genes are TRBV5-6 and TRBJ2-5, with D possibly matching TRBD1 (6 bases). The sample was CD4+ or CD8+ T cells sorted from blood, taken in a trial of the OX40 agonist ivuxolimab. The clonotype was recovered from an adult with an advanced solid tumor such as melanoma, head and neck, liver or kidney cancer. The CDR3 bases are TGTGCCAGCAGCTTTAGAGGGACACTAGAGTACTTC. Its protein is CASSFRGTLEYF.